This TCR beta chain appears in the sequencing data of a study of T-cell memory formation after mild COVID-19. There are a few counts of this clonotype. Its target is not known. 5'RACE with constant-segment primers yielded barcoded, UMI-tagged TCR alpha and TCR beta cDNA libraries. TCRdb re-called the 5' RACE reads through MiXCR, storing one row per CDR3 protein. The repertoire holds a few hundred thousand distinct CDR3 sequences, with 15% to 20% as singletons. Study conclusions and caveats: The pre-infection memory compartment contained some responding clones, suggesting cross-reactive memory joined.

CDR3 length: 13 residues. This TCR was recovered from a man aged 18 to 30 who had mild COVID-19 (a few samples of this study predate the infection). Cell type and time point are not known. This chain links TRBV12-3 or TRBV12-4 with TRBJ1-3; TRBD1 is a possible D gene (5 bases). Sequenced sample: PBMCs or a T cell subset sorted from them (not recorded which). CDR3 loop: CGLGTASGNTIYF. The CDR3 DNA is TGTGGTCTAGGGACGGCCTCTGGAAACACCATATATTTT.